A single sample is the source of the 22 T cell receptor beta chains below, sequenced in a study of human T cells and chemical hapten exposure. The time point: pre-sensitization, week 0. The treatment: therapeutic diphenylcyclopropenone sensitization with weekly scalp DPC. Each CDR3 protein is one row after TCRdb ran MiXCR on the RACE reads. In the table there are roughly 50,000 distinct CDR3 sequences, 9.5% to 10% of which are singletons. The sequencing here drew on whole blood, taken in connection with sensitization to the hapten diphenylcyclopropenone (DPC). Every receptor here comes from a man in his forties with alopecia areata. Some clones in this sample may be carry-over from other donors' samples.

This clonotype was found many times. This sequence joins TRBV7-6 and TRBJ2-3; TRBD2 aligns across 12 bases. CDR1 SGHVS and CDR2 FNYEAQ come from the germline V gene. V lost 4 bases to trimming and J lost 5 bases; unmatched junction nucleotides: 10. The CDR3 runs 17 residues. The CDR3 DNA follows: TGTGCCAGCAGCTCCCTGACTAGCGGGAGCCGTGGAGATACGCAGTATTTT. Translated: CASSSLTSGSRGDTQYF.

The rearrangement uses TRBV12-3 or TRBV12-4 and TRBJ1-1; TRBD1 might be the D (6 bases). Trimming cost V 4 bases and J 4 bases, with 13 bases left between them. The length of the CDR3 is 14 residues. The CDR3 spells CASSSNTGPTEAFF. The CDR3 DNA follows: TGTGCCAGCAGTTCCAATACAGGGCCCACTGAAGCTTTCTTT.

At least ten counts were recorded for this clonotype. The genes are TRBV30 and TRBJ2-2, with unresolved D. The CDR3 is 13 amino acids. CDR1 GTSNPN and CDR2 SVGIG come from the germline V gene (reference sequence). V lost 0 bases to trimming and J lost 4 bases, with 6 bases between them. The CDR3 region has the DNA TGTGCCTGGAGTGTACAGACCACCGGGGAGCTGTTTTTT. Translating it yields CAWSVQTTGELFF.

This clonotype has ten or more counts. This chain connects TRBV11-2 to TRBJ2-4, with D uncertain. V was clipped by 3 bases and J by 3 bases, with 12 bases between them. Germline lookup yields CDR1 SGHAT and CDR2 FQNNGV. This CDR3 spans 15 amino acids. This CDR3 reads CASSFGVNGKNIQYF. For the CDR3, the DNA is TGTGCCAGCAGCTTTGGGGTAAATGGCAAAAACATTCAGTACTTC.

This clonotype was found many times. The rearrangement uses TRBV12-3 or TRBV12-4 and TRBJ2-7; no definite D call. Trimming removed 5 bases at V and 6 bases at J, with 8 bases between. The CDR3 totals 11 residues. The chain's CDR3 is CASSRRGEQYF. CDR3 nucleotide sequence: TGTGCCAGCAGTCGGAGAGGCGAGCAGTACTTC.

This clonotype is medium-sized within its sample. V and J are TRBV12-5 and TRBJ2-3; 9 nucleotides agree with TRBD1. Trimming removed 5 bases from V and 6 bases from J; junction bases left unmatched: 12. CDR3 length: 16 residues. CDR1 LGHNT and CDR2 FRNRAP come from the germline V gene. The CDR3 here is CASGVGQGSNGDTQYF. CDR3 sequence (DNA): TGTGCTAGTGGTGTGGGACAGGGATCAAACGGGGATACGCAGTATTTT.

V usage is TRBV28 and J usage is TRBJ2-6; D call uncertain. The V and J ends lost 3 bases and 0 bases respectively, with 3 bases between them. The germline V gene encodes CDR1 MDHEN and CDR2 SYDVKM. The CDR3 is made up of 14 amino acids. The CDR3, as DNA: TGTGCCAGCAGTTTCCACTCTGGGGCCAACGTCCTGACTTTC. Its translation is CASSFHSGANVLTF.

This clonotype was counted between two and nine times. This chain links TRBV9 with TRBJ2-7; D might be TRBD1 (5 bases). CDR3 length: 13 residues. Germline CDR1 is SGDLS and CDR2 is YYNGEE. V was pared by 5 bases and J by 4 bases, with 13 bases between. CDR3 sequence (DNA): TGTGCCAGCAGTACCGGACATTCTTACGAGCAGTACTTC. Its protein is CASSTGHSYEQYF.

In its sample, this clonotype was seen a few times. The chain employs TRBV12-3 or TRBV12-4 and TRBJ1-5; D not certain. The V gene lost 6 bases and the J gene lost 2 bases, with 11 bases spanning the gap. CDR3 length: 14 residues. The CDR3 nucleotides read TGTGCCAGCAGCGCCGGAAGGGGCAATCAGCCCCAGCATTTT. This codes for CASSAGRGNQPQHF.

This clonotype came up a few times. The J gene is TRBJ2-6, the V gene TRBV19; the match to TRBD2 covers 10 bases. The CDR3 spans 18 residues. From germline, CDR1 is LNHDA and CDR2 SQIVND (reference sequence). Unmatched junction bases numbered 8, after V lost 6 bases and J lost 0 bases. In DNA, the CDR3 is TGTGCCAGTAGCCTTAGCGGGAGGCGCGTCTCTGGGGCCAACGTCCTGACTTTC. This codes for CASSLSGRRVSGANVLTF.

Points on this clonotype: A much larger clone lies a single base off, so this may be a read error. The CDR3 DNA sequence: TGTGCCAGCAGCCATAACTATGGCTACACCTTC. Translation gives CASSHNYGYTF. The chain combines TRBV28 with TRBJ1-2; D gene ambiguous. Trimming took off 6 bases at V and 1 base at J, with 3 bases between the two ends. There are 11 residues in the CDR3. Germline values: CDR1 MDHEN, CDR2 SYDVKM.

The sample holds a few counts of this clonotype. The chain couples TRBV24-1 to TRBJ2-1; D perhaps matches TRBD1 (5 bases). Germline assignment: CDR1 KGHDR and CDR2 SFDVKD. The V gene lost 8 bases and the J gene lost 8 bases, with 15 bases spanning the gap. The CDR3 is 13 residues long. This CDR3 reads CATTGLGFDEQFF. CDR3 bases: TGTGCCACCACAGGGCTCGGGTTCGATGAGCAGTTCTTC.

V and J are TRBV5-1 and TRBJ2-5, with 15 bases lining up with TRBD2. The germline V gene encodes CDR1 SGHRS and CDR2 YFSETQ. The V gene end was trimmed by 4 bases and the J gene end by 2 bases; junction bases not matched to a gene: 3. This CDR3 comprises 16 residues. CDR3 protein: CASSPGLAGGQETQYF. Here the CDR3 DNA reads TGCGCCAGCAGCCCAGGACTAGCGGGAGGGCAAGAGACCCAGTACTTC.

The chain links TRBV20-1 to TRBJ2-1; 8 bases agree with TRBD1. The V and J ends lost 6 bases and 4 bases, in that order; junction bases with no gene match: 11. This CDR3 is 15 amino acids long. Per the germline V gene, CDR1 is DFQATT and CDR2 is SNEGSKA (reference sequence). CDR3 loop: CSAIPRDRTYNEQFF. CDR3 coding DNA: TGCAGTGCCATACCACGGGACAGGACGTACAATGAGCAGTTCTTC.

This clonotype was found a few times. The chain couples TRBV20-1 to TRBJ2-7; TRBD2 agrees at 7 bases. The CDR3 runs 15 residues. The germline gives CDR1 DFQATT, CDR2 SNEGSKA (reference sequence). J lost 3 bases, V lost 4 bases, and 12 bases had no gene match. This chain's CDR3 is CSAKARNRGSYEQYF. CDR3 DNA sequence: TGCAGTGCTAAGGCTCGTAATCGCGGGAGCTACGAGCAGTACTTC.

This clonotype was observed many times. The chain couples TRBV7-2 to TRBJ2-1; 10 nucleotides line up with TRBD2. The length of the CDR3 is 15 residues. Trimming cost V 4 bases and J 3 bases; bases outside gene matches: 3. CDR1 is SGHTA and CDR2 is FQGNSA in the germline V gene. As DNA, the CDR3 is TGTGCCAGCAGCTCGAGACTAGCGGGCTACAATGAGCAGTTCTTC. Its protein is CASSSRLAGYNEQFF.

This clonotype has ten or more counts. This chain joins TRBV7-9 and TRBJ2-3; D is undetermined. Deletions cut 2 bases from V and 6 bases from J, with 6 bases between. The CDR3 runs to 12 residues. CDR1 and CDR2 from the germline V gene are SEHNR and FQNEAQ (reference sequence). As DNA, the CDR3 is TGTGCCAGCAGCTTATTGGTGGATACGCAGTATTTT. This encodes CASSLLVDTQYF.

This clonotype has just a few counts. The rearrangement uses TRBV18 and TRBJ2-3; D remains unclear. From germline, CDR1 is KGHSH and CDR2 LQKENI. Trimming shortened V by 5 bases and J by 0 bases, and 12 bases separated the two germline ends. This CDR3 spans 15 amino acids. The chain's CDR3 is CASSDHKSSTDTQYF. The CDR3 region has the DNA TGTGCCAGCTCAGACCATAAATCTAGCACAGATACGCAGTATTTT.

This clonotype has only a few counts. The chain has TRBV28 and TRBJ2-1; no definite D call. The CDR3 has 16 amino acids. In germline, CDR1 is MDHEN, CDR2 SYDVKM. V was trimmed by 4 bases and J by 6 bases, leaving 19 bases between them. In DNA, the CDR3 is TGTGCCAGCAGTTCCCCGGCGACCCAAAGTCTCAATGAGCAGTTCTTC. This gives the protein CASSSPATQSLNEQFF.

The chain recombines TRBV2 with TRBJ2-5, with a weak D call TRBD2 (6 bases). This CDR3 contains 13 residues. The ends were cut back, 8 bases at V and 2 bases at J, with 12 bases in the middle. Germline V gene data show CDR1 as SNHLY and CDR2 as FYNNEI. The CDR3 here is CASSNSGQETQYF. The CDR3 region has the DNA TGTGCCAGCTCAAACAGCGGGCAAGAGACCCAGTACTTC.

This clonotype was counted ten times or more. The J gene is TRBJ1-3, the V gene TRBV20-1, with D possibly being TRBD1 (5 bases). The ends were cut back, 6 bases at V and 0 bases at J, with 9 bases in the middle. The CDR3 consists of 13 residues. Germline loops: CDR1 DFQATT, CDR2 SNEGSKA (reference sequence). The DNA of the CDR3 is TGCAGTGCAGAGAGGGGCTCTGGAAACACCATATATTTT. Amino acids: CSAERGSGNTIYF.

The chain combines TRBV19 with TRBJ1-1; D is unresolved. Between the trimmed V and J ends, which lost 5 bases and 5 bases, there was a span of 9 bases. Germline V gene data show CDR1 as LNHDA and CDR2 as SQIVND (reference sequence). The CDR3 runs to 12 residues. The CDR3 region has the DNA TGTGCCAGTAGTCCCCCGTGGACTGAAGCTTTCTTT. Residues: CASSPPWTEAFF.